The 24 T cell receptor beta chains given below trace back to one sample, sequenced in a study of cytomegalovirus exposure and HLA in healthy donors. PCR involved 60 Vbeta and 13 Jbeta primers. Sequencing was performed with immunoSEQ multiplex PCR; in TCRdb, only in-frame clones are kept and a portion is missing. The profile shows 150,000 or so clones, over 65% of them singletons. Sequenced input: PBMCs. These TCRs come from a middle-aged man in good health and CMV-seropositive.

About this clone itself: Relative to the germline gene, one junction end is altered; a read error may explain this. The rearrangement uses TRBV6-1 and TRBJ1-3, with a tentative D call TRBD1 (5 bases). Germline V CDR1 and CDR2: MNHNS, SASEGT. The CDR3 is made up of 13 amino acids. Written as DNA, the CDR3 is TGTGCCAGCAGTCCTTCAGGGCTATCTCCTAACCTTTTT. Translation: CASSPSGLSPNLF.

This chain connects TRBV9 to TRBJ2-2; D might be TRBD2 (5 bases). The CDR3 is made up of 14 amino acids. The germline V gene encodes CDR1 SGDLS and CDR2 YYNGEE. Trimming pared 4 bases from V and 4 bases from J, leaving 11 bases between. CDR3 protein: CASSPDSCTGELFF. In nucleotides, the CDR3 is TGTGCCAGCAGCCCGGACTCTTGCACCGGGGAGCTGTTTTTT.

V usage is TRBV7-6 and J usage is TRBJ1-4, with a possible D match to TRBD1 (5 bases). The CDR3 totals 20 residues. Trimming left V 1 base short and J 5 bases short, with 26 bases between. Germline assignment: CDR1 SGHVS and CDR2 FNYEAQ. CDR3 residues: CASSLGTRNPIRAANEKLFF. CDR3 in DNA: TGTGCCAGCAGCTTAGGGACAAGGAACCCTATTAGGGCTGCCAATGAAAAACTGTTTTTT.

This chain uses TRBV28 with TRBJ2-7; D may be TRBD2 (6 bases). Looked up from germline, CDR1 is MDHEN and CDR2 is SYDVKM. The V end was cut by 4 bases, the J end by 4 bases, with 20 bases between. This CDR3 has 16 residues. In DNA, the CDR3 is TGTGCCAGCAGTTCCCACGGGGGTGCGTTGGAGTACGAGCAGTACTTC. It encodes CASSSHGGALEYEQYF.

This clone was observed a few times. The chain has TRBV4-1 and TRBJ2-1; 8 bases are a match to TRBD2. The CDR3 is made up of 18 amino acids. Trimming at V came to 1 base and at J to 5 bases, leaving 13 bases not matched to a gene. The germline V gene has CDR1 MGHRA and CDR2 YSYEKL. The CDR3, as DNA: TGCGCCAGCAGCCAAGTAGATATGGGACTAGTAACACACAATGAGCAGTTCTTC. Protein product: CASSQVDMGLVTHNEQFF.

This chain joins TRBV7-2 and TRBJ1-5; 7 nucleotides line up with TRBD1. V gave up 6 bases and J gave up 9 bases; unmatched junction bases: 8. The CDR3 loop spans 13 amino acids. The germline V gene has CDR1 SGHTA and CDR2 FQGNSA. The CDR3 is CASSSTGRGPQHF. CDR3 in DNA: TGTGCCAGCAGTTCGACAGGGCGAGGGCCCCAGCATTTT.

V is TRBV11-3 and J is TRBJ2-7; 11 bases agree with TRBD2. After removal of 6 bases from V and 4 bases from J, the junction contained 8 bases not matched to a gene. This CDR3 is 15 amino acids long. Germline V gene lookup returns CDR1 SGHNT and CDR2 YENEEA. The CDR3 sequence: CASSHTSGRPYEQYF. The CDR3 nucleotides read TGTGCCAGCAGTCATACTAGCGGGAGACCATACGAGCAGTACTTC.

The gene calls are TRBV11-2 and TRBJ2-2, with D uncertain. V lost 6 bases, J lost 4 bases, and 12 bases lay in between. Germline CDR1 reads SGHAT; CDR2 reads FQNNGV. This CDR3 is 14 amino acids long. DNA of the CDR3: TGTGCCAGCAGGACTTTTTTGGGCACCGGGGAGCTGTTTTTT. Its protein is CASRTFLGTGELFF. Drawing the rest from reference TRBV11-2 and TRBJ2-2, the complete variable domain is EAGVAQSPRYKIIEKRQSVAFWCNPISGHATLYWYQQILGQGPKLLIQFQNNGVVDDSQLPKDRFSAERLKGVDSTLKIQPAKLEDSAVYLCASRTFLGTGELFFGEGSRLTVL.

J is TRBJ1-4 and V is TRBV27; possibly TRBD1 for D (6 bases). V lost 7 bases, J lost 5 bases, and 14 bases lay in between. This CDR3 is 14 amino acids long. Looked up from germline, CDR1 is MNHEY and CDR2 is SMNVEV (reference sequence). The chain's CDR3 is CASKSPGANEKLFF. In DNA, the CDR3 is TGTGCCAGCAAATCGCCAGGGGCCAATGAAAAACTGTTTTTT.

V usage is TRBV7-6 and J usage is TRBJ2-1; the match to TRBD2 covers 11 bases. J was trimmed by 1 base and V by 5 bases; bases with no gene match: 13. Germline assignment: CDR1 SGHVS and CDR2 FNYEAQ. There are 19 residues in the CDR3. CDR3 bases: TGTGCCAGCAGCCAATCTATCCTAGCGGGAGGTCCATCCTACAATGAGCAGTTCTTC. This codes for CASSQSILAGGPSYNEQFF.

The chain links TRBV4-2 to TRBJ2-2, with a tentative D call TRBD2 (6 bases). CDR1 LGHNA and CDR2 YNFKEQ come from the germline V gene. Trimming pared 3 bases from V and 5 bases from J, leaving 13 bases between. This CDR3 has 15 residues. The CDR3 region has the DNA TGTGCCAGCAGCCAGTGGGACTCAGGTACCGGGGAGCTGTTTTTT. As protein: CASSQWDSGTGELFF.

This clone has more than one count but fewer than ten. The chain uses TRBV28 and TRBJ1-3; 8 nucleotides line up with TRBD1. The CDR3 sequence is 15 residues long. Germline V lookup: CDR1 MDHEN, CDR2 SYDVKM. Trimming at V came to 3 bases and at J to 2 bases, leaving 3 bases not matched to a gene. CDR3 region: CASSFQGAAGNTIYF. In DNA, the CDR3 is TGTGCCAGCAGTTTCCAGGGGGCTGCTGGAAACACCATATATTTT. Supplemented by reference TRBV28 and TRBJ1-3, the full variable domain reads DVKVTQSSRYLVKRTGEKVFLECVQDMDHENMFWYRQDPGLGLRLIYFSYDVKMKEKGDIPEGYSVSREKKERFSLILESASTNQTSMYLCASSFQGAAGNTIYFGEGSWLTVV.

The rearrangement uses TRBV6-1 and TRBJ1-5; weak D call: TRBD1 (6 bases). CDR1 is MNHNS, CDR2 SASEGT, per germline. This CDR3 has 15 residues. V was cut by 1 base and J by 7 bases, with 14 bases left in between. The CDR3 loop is CASSEGQQGLQPQHF. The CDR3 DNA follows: TGTGCCAGCAGTGAAGGTCAACAGGGTTTACAGCCCCAGCATTTT.

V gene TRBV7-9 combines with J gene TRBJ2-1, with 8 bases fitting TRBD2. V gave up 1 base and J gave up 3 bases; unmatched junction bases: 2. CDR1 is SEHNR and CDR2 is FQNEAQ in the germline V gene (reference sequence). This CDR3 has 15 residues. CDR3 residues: CASSLVLADYNEQFF. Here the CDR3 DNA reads TGTGCCAGCAGCTTAGTACTAGCGGACTACAATGAGCAGTTCTTC.

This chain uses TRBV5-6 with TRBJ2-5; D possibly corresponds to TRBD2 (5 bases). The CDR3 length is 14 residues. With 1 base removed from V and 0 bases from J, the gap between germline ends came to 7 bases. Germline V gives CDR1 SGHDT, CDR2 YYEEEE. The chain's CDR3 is CASSLRGNQETQYF. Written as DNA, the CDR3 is TGTGCCAGCAGCTTGAGAGGGAACCAAGAGACCCAGTACTTC.

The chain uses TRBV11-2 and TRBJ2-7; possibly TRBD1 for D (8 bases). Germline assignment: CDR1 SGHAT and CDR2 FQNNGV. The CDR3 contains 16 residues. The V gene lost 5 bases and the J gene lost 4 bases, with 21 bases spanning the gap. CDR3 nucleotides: TGTGCCAGCAGCCCAGGGGGCCTAGCGGAACAATACGAGCAGTACTTC. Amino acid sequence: CASSPGGLAEQYEQYF.

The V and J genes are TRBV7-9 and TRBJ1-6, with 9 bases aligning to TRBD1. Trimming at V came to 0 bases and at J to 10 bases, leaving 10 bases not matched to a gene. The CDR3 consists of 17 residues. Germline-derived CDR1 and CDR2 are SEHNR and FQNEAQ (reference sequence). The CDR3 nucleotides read TGTGCCAGCAGCTTAGCCGGGACAGGGTCGAGTGGGTCACCCCTCCACTTT. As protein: CASSLAGTGSSGSPLHF.

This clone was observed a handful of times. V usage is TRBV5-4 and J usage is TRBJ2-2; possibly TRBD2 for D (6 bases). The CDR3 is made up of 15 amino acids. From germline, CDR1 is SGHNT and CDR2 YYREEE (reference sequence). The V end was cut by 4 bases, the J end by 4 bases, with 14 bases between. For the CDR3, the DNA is TGTGCCAGCAGCCTGACTAGTGCAGTCACCGGGGAGCTGTTTTTT. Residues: CASSLTSAVTGELFF.

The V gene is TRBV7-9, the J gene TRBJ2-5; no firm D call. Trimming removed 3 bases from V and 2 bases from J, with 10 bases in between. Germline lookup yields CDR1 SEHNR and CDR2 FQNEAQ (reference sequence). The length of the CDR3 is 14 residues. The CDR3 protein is CASSFRANQETQYF. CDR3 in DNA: TGTGCCAGCAGCTTTCGAGCAAATCAAGAGACCCAGTACTTC. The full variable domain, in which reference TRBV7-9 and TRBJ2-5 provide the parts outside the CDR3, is DTGVSQNPRHKITKRGQNVTFRCDPISEHNRLYWYRQTLGQGPEFLTYFQNEAQLEKSRLLSDRFSAERPKGSFSTLEIQRTEQGDSAMYLCASSFRANQETQYFGPGTRLLVL.

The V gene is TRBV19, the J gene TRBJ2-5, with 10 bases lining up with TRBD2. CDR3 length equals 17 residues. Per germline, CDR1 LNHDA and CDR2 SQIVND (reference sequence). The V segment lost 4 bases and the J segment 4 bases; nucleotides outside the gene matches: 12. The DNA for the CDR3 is TGTGCCAGTAGTACCGCGGCTAGCGGGAGCAGGGGAGAGACCCAGTACTTC. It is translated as CASSTAASGSRGETQYF.

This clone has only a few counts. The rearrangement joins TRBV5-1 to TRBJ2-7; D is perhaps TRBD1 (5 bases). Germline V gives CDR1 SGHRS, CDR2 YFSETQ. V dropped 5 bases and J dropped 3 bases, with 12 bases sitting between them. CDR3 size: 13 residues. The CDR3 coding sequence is TGCGCCAGCAGGACAGACCCGAACTACGAGCAGTACTTC. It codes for CASRTDPNYEQYF.

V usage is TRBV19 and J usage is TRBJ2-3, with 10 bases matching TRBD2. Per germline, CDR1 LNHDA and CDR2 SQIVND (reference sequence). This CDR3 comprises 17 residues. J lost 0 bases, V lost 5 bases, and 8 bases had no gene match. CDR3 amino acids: CASSWLAGVLSTDTQYF. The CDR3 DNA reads TGTGCCAGTAGTTGGCTAGCGGGAGTTCTGAGCACAGATACGCAGTATTTT.

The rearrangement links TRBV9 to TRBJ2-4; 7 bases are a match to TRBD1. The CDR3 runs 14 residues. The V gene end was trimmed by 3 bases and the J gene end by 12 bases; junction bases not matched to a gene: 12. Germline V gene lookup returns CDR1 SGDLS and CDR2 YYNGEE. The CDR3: CASSDPQGSDSQYF. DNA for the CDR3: TGTGCCAGCAGCGACCCACAGGGGTCGGACAGTCAGTACTTC.

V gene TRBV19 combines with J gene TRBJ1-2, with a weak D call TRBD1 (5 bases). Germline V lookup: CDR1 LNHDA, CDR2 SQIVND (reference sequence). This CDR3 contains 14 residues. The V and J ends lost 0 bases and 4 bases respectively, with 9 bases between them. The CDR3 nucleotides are TGTGCCAGTAGTATAGAAGGACACGGCTATGGCTACACCTTC. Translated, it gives CASSIEGHGYGYTF.